The 2 T cell receptor beta chains below were found in one sample sequenced in a study of chemoradiotherapy in HPV16-positive cancers. The assay was immunoSEQ multiplex PCR, and TCRdb's table has in-frame clones only and misses some. The profile shows around 3,500 clones, around 94% of them singletons. The specimen was tumor tissue, collected from a patient who underwent chemoradiotherapy. The receptors were gathered from a human donor with HPV-associated anogenital cancer.

The chain has TRBV30 and TRBJ2-1, with TRBD2 matching 8 bases. Germline loops: CDR1 GTSNPN, CDR2 SVGIG (reference sequence). The V and J ends lost 3 bases and 0 bases, in that order; junction bases with no gene match: 4. This CDR3 spans 15 amino acids. CDR3 sequence (DNA): TGTGCCTGGAGAGCGGGAGAGAGCTCCTACAATGAGCAGTTCTTC. Protein product: CAWRAGESSYNEQFF.

The genes are TRBV9 and TRBJ2-3; 7 bases align to TRBD1. Germline CDR1 reads SGDLS; CDR2 reads YYNGEE. V gave up 4 bases and J gave up 7 bases; unmatched junction bases: 3. CDR3 length: 12 residues. The CDR3 region is CASSRQGNTQYF. In nucleotides, the CDR3 is TGTGCCAGCAGCCGACAGGGAAATACGCAGTATTTT.